Shown below are 9 T cell receptor beta chains from a single sample sequenced in a study of blood T cell repertoires in COVID-19. The data were produced by immunoSEQ multiplex PCR, yet TCRdb's version contains in-frame clones alone and is incomplete. This sample has tens of thousands of clones; around nine tenths occur once, and the top ten carry 7.4%. Sequenced material: peripheral blood. These receptor sequences come from a human donor with active COVID-19. The donor label of this sample is uncertain.

This clone appeared a few times. The rearrangement links TRBV10-3 to TRBJ2-5; D might be TRBD1 (5 bases). CDR3 size: 13 residues. Germline-derived CDR1 and CDR2 are ENHRY and SYGVKD. Deletions cut 4 bases from V and 5 bases from J, with 11 bases between. CDR3 coding DNA: TGTGCCATCAGTGTCGAAGGGGATGAGACCCAGTACTTC. It specifies CAISVEGDETQYF.

Only a few counts were recorded for this clone. J is TRBJ2-3 and V is TRBV2; D is possibly TRBD2 (6 bases). This CDR3 has 14 amino acids. The germline gives CDR1 SNHLY, CDR2 FYNNEI. V was shortened by 8 bases and J by 0 bases, with 12 bases between the two germline ends. CDR3 bases: TGTGCCAGCCGGCGGGGCTTGAGCACAGATACGCAGTATTTT. Amino acids: CASRRGLSTDTQYF.

V is TRBV29-1 and J is TRBJ1-1, with TRBD1 matching 8 bases. Germline V gene lookup returns CDR1 SQVTM and CDR2 ANQGSEA. The CDR3 is 13 residues long. V lost 4 bases and J lost 1; bases outside the gene matches: 2. Here the CDR3 DNA reads TGCAGCGTTGTAGGGACAGGGAACACTGAAGCTTTCTTT. Protein sequence: CSVVGTGNTEAFF.

The chain combines TRBV4-1 with TRBJ2-5, with D uncertain. V lost 0 bases, J lost 4 bases, and 12 bases lay in between. Germline assignment: CDR1 MGHRA and CDR2 YSYEKL. The CDR3 loop spans 15 amino acids. In nucleotides, the CDR3 is TGCGCCAGCAGCCAAGATTCAAGCGTTACAGAGACCCAGTACTTC. The encoded protein is CASSQDSSVTETQYF.

J is TRBJ2-3 and V is TRBV5-4; D is undetermined. Germline CDR1 and CDR2: SGHNT and YYREEE (reference sequence). The CDR3 extends over 13 amino acids. With 2 bases removed from V and 4 bases from J, the gap between germline ends came to 8 bases. CDR3 nucleotide sequence: TGTGCCAGCAGCTTTTATACGGCAGATACGCAGTATTTT. Its protein product is CASSFYTADTQYF.

The chain recombines TRBV11-2 with TRBJ1-6; D unresolved. The length of the CDR3 is 14 residues. Trimming left V 0 bases short and J 7 bases short, with 7 bases between. Germline V gene data show CDR1 as SGHAT and CDR2 as FQNNGV. The CDR3: CASSLEGGNSPLHF. The DNA for the CDR3 is TGTGCCAGCAGCTTAGAGGGAGGGAATTCACCCCTCCACTTT. Full variable domain (rest looked up from reference TRBV11-2 and TRBJ1-6): EAGVAQSPRYKIIEKRQSVAFWCNPISGHATLYWYQQILGQGPKLLIQFQNNGVVDDSQLPKDRFSAERLKGVDSTLKIQPAKLEDSAVYLCASSLEGGNSPLHFGNGTRLTVT.

The gene calls are TRBV30 and TRBJ1-2, with 8 nucleotides matching TRBD1. Germline CDR1 reads GTSNPN; CDR2 reads SVGIG (reference sequence). There are 13 residues in the CDR3. V was clipped by 4 bases and J by 2 bases; unmatched bases: 3. The chain's CDR3 is CAWTTGGNYGYTF. The CDR3 coding sequence is TGTGCCTGGACCACAGGGGGAAACTATGGCTACACCTTC.

The J gene is TRBJ2-3, the V gene TRBV27; 11 bases are shared with TRBD2. V lost 3 bases and J lost 7; bases outside the gene matches: 6. The CDR3 extends over 15 amino acids. Germline-derived CDR1 and CDR2 are MNHEY and SMNVEV (reference sequence). The CDR3 nucleotides are TGTGCCAGCAGTTTCGTAGCGGGAGGGCTAAATACGCAGTATTTT. Its protein product is CASSFVAGGLNTQYF.

The rearrangement links TRBV30 to TRBJ2-6, with a weak D call TRBD2 (5 bases). V was pared by 6 bases and J by 0 bases, with 15 bases between. The CDR3 totals 16 residues. Germline CDR1 reads GTSNPN; CDR2 reads SVGIG (reference sequence). In nucleotides, the CDR3 is TGTGCCTGTTCCCGGACTGCGAGCTCTGGGGCCAACGTCCTGACTTTC. It translates to CACSRTASSGANVLTF.